The 19 T cell receptor beta chains presented below share a single source sample, sequenced in a study of PD-L1 blockade in urothelial cancer. Time point denoted: pretreatment peripheral blood. Here immunoSEQ multiplex PCR was the method, and the copy in TCRdb shows in-frame clones only, minus some. Among around 100,000 clones, around 89% were seen once, and the ten largest hold under 2%. The sample here was PBMCs, taken around atezolizumab (anti-PD-L1) treatment. Receptors originate from a man between 60 and 70 years old with urothelial cancer.

The V and J genes are TRBV10-3 and TRBJ1-3; D possibly corresponds to TRBD1 (5 bases). This CDR3 region has 15 residues. Germline lookup yields CDR1 ENHRY and CDR2 SYGVKD. V lost 2 bases to trimming and J lost 0 bases, with 8 bases between them. DNA of the CDR3: TGTGCCATCAGTGAGAGGGGCCGCTCTGGAAACACCATATATTTT. It codes for CAISERGRSGNTIYF.

This clone is a singleton in its sample. The CDR3 sequence is CASSEWTSGPANTGELFF. The DNA of the CDR3 is TGCGCCAGCAGCGAGTGGACTAGCGGACCCGCGAACACCGGGGAGCTGTTTTTT. The genes are TRBV5-1 and TRBJ2-2, with TRBD2 identical over 10 bases. This CDR3 spans 18 amino acids. V shed 4 bases and J 0 bases; nucleotides not matched to a gene: 9. CDR1 is SGHRS and CDR2 is YFSETQ in the germline V gene.

This clone was recorded only once. The chain joins TRBV4-2 to TRBJ2-7; no clear D. This CDR3 is 15 amino acids long. Germline V gene sequence: CDR1 LGHNA, CDR2 YNFKEQ. V shed 0 bases and J shed 0 bases, with 9 bases lying between them. CDR3 sequence reads: CASSQDLARSYEQYF. The CDR3, as DNA: TGTGCCAGCAGCCAAGATTTGGCTCGCTCCTACGAGCAGTACTTC.

The gene calls are TRBV6-1 and TRBJ2-1, with D unclear. CDR1 is MNHNS and CDR2 is SASEGT in the germline V gene. There are 14 residues in the CDR3. V dropped 6 bases and J dropped 0 bases, with 9 bases sitting between them. The CDR3 coding sequence is TGTGCCAGCAGCGTCCTAAGCTCCTACAATGAGCAGTTCTTC. Translating gives CASSVLSSYNEQFF.

This chain connects TRBV10-2 to TRBJ1-2; 8 positions agree with TRBD1. The V gene end was trimmed by 7 bases and the J gene end by 7 bases; junction bases not matched to a gene: 8. Germline V gene data show CDR1 as WSHSY and CDR2 as SAAADI. The CDR3 length is 13 residues. CDR3 region: CASTPGQGGGYTF. CDR3 coding DNA: TGCGCCAGCACTCCAGGACAGGGAGGTGGCTACACCTTC.

This rearrangement joins TRBV6-1 to TRBJ1-3, with 7 positions matching TRBD1. The CDR3 is made up of 13 amino acids. Germline CDR1 reads MNHNS; CDR2 reads SASEGT. Trimming took 11 bases from V and 0 from J; bases not matched to a gene: 4. CDR3 DNA: TGTGCCGTACAGGGGAGCTCTGGAAACACCATATATTTT. Translating gives CAVQGSSGNTIYF.

The chain carries TRBV10-2 and TRBJ2-7, with a possible D match to TRBD2 (5 bases). V lost 0 bases and J 1 base, leaving 13 bases between the germline ends. The germline gives CDR1 WSHSY, CDR2 SAAADI. The CDR3 extends over 16 amino acids. As DNA, the CDR3 is TGCGCCAGCAGTGAGTCGACTAAACCCGTTTCCTACGAGCAGTACTTC. It is translated as CASSESTKPVSYEQYF.

This sequence joins TRBV5-1 and TRBJ2-3; D remains ambiguous. V was clipped by 2 bases and J by 5 bases, with 6 bases between them. Looked up from germline, CDR1 is SGHRS and CDR2 is YFSETQ. The CDR3 totals 12 residues. The DNA of the CDR3 is TGCGCCAGCAGCTTTTCTAGAGATACGCAGTATTTT. Amino acids: CASSFSRDTQYF.

The CDR3 spells CASSIGTDTQYF. CDR3 DNA: TGTGCCAGTAGTATCGGCACAGATACGCAGTATTTT. J is TRBJ2-3 and V is TRBV19; D is uncertain. Trimming pared 3 bases from V and 1 base from J, leaving 2 bases between. Germline V gene lookup returns CDR1 LNHDA and CDR2 SQIVND (reference sequence). The CDR3 has 12 residues.

The chain recombines TRBV4-3 with TRBJ1-2; D is possibly TRBD1 (5 bases). CDR1 and CDR2 (germline): LGHNA, YSLEER. This CDR3 has 16 residues. V lost 0 bases, J lost 4 bases, and 15 bases lay in between. CDR3 loop: CASSQDHGREGYGYTF. Here the CDR3 DNA reads TGCGCCAGCAGCCAAGATCACGGCAGGGAAGGCTATGGCTACACCTTC.

This clone came up once. The V gene is TRBV30, the J gene TRBJ2-1, with D perhaps TRBD2 (5 bases). V lost 1 base and J 14 bases, leaving 15 bases between the germline ends. Germline CDR1 is GTSNPN and CDR2 is SVGIG (reference sequence). The CDR3 sequence is 12 residues long. CDR3 DNA sequence: TGTGCCTGGAGTGGGACTGCCGTTATCGAGTTCTTC. Amino acid sequence: CAWSGTAVIEFF.

The chain recombines TRBV6-5 with TRBJ1-5; TRBD1 agrees at 7 bases. V shed 6 bases, J shed 6 bases, and the junction held 5 bases outside the gene matches. This CDR3 comprises 13 residues. Germline loops: CDR1 MNHEY, CDR2 SVGAGI. The CDR3: CASRPDRAQPQHF. CDR3 nucleotides: TGTGCCAGCAGACCCGACAGGGCTCAGCCCCAGCATTTT.

This clone was seen a single time. CDR3: CASSFLQGAGETQYF. The DNA of the CDR3 is TGCGCCAGCAGCTTTCTACAGGGGGCGGGGGAGACCCAGTACTTC. This chain connects TRBV5-1 to TRBJ2-5; 9 bases agree with TRBD1. The CDR3 length is 15 residues. Germline CDR1 reads SGHRS; CDR2 reads YFSETQ. V dropped 2 bases and J dropped 5; count of bases not matched to a gene: 7. The full variable domain, with the rest looked up from reference TRBV5-1 and TRBJ2-5, is KAGVTQTPRYLIKTRGQQVTLSCSPISGHRSVSWYQQTPGQGLQFLFEYFSETQRNKGNFPGRFSGRQFSNSRSEMNVSTLELGDSALYLCASSFLQGAGETQYFGPGTRLLVL.

The rearrangement links TRBV7-9 to TRBJ1-4, with 9 bases identical to TRBD1. CDR1 and CDR2 from the germline V gene are SEHNR and FQNEAQ (reference sequence). CDR3 length: 15 amino acids. V dropped 5 bases and J dropped 7; count of bases not matched to a gene: 8. For the CDR3, the DNA is TGTGCCAGCAGCCTGGCCGGGACAGGGATTGAAAAACTGTTTTTT. Protein: CASSLAGTGIEKLFF.

The J gene is TRBJ2-5, the V gene TRBV2; D is ambiguous. With 4 bases removed from V and 5 bases from J, the gap between germline ends came to 11 bases. Per the germline V gene, CDR1 is SNHLY and CDR2 is FYNNEI. This CDR3 has 13 amino acids. CDR3 sequence reads: CASSVSFAETQYF. DNA for the CDR3: TGTGCCAGCAGTGTCTCCTTCGCGGAGACCCAGTACTTC.

This sequence joins TRBV7-3 and TRBJ2-1; D possibly corresponds to TRBD2 (5 bases). The ends were cut back, 3 bases at V and 6 bases at J, with 9 bases in the middle. From germline, CDR1 is SGHTA and CDR2 FQGTGA. The CDR3 contains 13 residues. CDR3 sequence: CASSLDLFNEQFF. The CDR3 coding sequence is TGTGCCAGCAGCTTGGACTTATTCAATGAGCAGTTCTTC.

This chain connects TRBV27 to TRBJ1-5; D uncertain. Germline CDR1 MNHEY, CDR2 SMNVEV (reference sequence). V shed 2 bases and J shed 0 bases, with 14 bases lying between them. The CDR3 consists of 17 residues. The CDR3 region has the DNA TGTGCCAGCAGTTTAGTGTACGGCGGGTATAGCAATCAGCCCCAGCATTTT. This codes for CASSLVYGGYSNQPQHF.

This chain joins TRBV2 and TRBJ1-1, with a weak D call TRBD1 (5 bases). V lost 6 bases to trimming and J lost 3 bases, with 11 bases between them. The CDR3 sequence is 13 residues long. Germline V gene sequence: CDR1 SNHLY, CDR2 FYNNEI. The CDR3 coding sequence is TGTGCCAGCAGGACCGACAGAGACACTGAAGCTTTCTTT. Translation gives CASRTDRDTEAFF.

The V and J genes are TRBV5-1 and TRBJ2-7, with D possibly being TRBD2 (5 bases). The CDR3 has 13 amino acids. The V gene's germline CDR1 is SGHRS and CDR2 YFSETQ. Trimming left V 5 bases short and J 6 bases short, with 15 bases between. CDR3 nucleotide sequence: TGCGCCAGCAGTTACGATCTAGCCGGCGAGCAGTACTTC. Translated, it gives CASSYDLAGEQYF.